This T cell receptor beta chain was documented in a study of blood T cells in healthy people across ages (dated by TCRdb to the mid-2010s). Looking at the study overall: In model experiments, template switching captured roughly one uniquely barcoded TCR beta cDNA molecule for every two T cells. Using deep sequencing normalized with unique cDNA molecular identifiers, the study measured how TCR beta repertoire diversity changes with age. The donors were split into four age groups: young (average about 15 years), middle-aged (about 40), aged (approximately 59) and long-lived (about 74). To avoid experimental bias, donors of different ages were distributed randomly across sequencing lanes. The study analyzed two additional independent replicas of 1 million unique cDNA reads from the same blood draw for two donors, one aged 18 to 29 and one aged 80 or older.

Donors were 39 systemically healthy Caucasian individuals from Russia aged 6 to 90 years. About 10 milliliters of peripheral blood were collected from each donor into EDTA-treated Vacutainer tubes. PBMCs were isolated by Ficoll-Paque density-gradient centrifugation, with at least 7 million obtained per sample. Trizol reagent was used to extract total RNA from the PBMCs, yielding at least 5.5 micrograms per sample. Naive CD45RAhigh/CD27high T cell percentages were measured by flow cytometry on a PBMC aliquot from every donor. Germline trimming: 3 bases from V, 0 bases from J; junction bases outside gene matches: 7. The CDR3 sequence holds 16 residues, the cysteine and phenylalanine included. Solely the CDR3 DNA is kept, with 48 bases framed from the first base. Libraries were constructed by 5' RACE. These reads were obtained on an Illumina HiSeq 2500. The second PCR ran for about 6 to 12 cycles and used a J-beta primer mix along with a sample-barcoded 5' primer. Each TCR beta cDNA molecule received a unique molecular identifier from a template-switch 5' adaptor carrying 12 random nucleotides. Each sample yielded at least 2.5 million CDR3-containing paired-end reads. The Mint cDNA synthesis kit, primed by a TRBC-specific oligonucleotide, was used to synthesize first-strand cDNA from all RNA. Following uracil-DNA glycosylase treatment, all cDNA underwent a first 18-cycle PCR with the universal primers M1SS and BC2_uni_R. The study's own analysis went as follows. Normalization of each sample was performed by random selection of 1 million high-quality reads, each carrying a distinct molecular identifier. Instead of being binned into consensus sequences, reads with shared molecular identifiers were discarded. MiTCR, set to a Q25 quality threshold and the strictest error-elimination algorithm, was used for CDR3 identification, clonotype clustering and error correction. A nonparametric unseen species model with Euler transformation was used to estimate a lower bound on total TCR beta diversity. The raw public data were reprocessed by TCRdb itself: fastp quality trimming at Q25, MiXCR clonotype calling, in-frame beta chains only. For every CDR3 protein sequence, its rows merge into one entry that carries the most common genes and DNA. The authors' filters were not applied to this entry. The sample yields 910,000 or so distinct CDR3 sequences; 45% to 60% were counted once. Clones ranked in the top ten supply over 20% of the sample.

General study outcomes and caveats: Because profiling used bulk unsorted PBMCs, naive and antigen-experienced compartments could not be compared conclusively. Estimates of total diversity based on one million sequenced T cells were regarded as lower bounds and as underestimates. As age increased, observed TCR beta diversity per million T cells dropped in a roughly linear way, and a significant reduction was already evident by age 40. Observed TCR beta diversity correlated strongly with the percentage of naive T cells measured by flow cytometry. Donor CMV infection status was unknown, potentially confounding age-related changes in expanded clonotypes. Compared with the aged group, more naive CD4+ T cells, fewer expanded clones and increased TCR diversity were shown by the long-lived group, suggesting age selection.

Points on this clonotype: Its cognate antigen has yet to be identified. No base qualities exist here, and no much larger clone lies one base off it.

Input material: blood. This receptor chain uses TRBV12-3 or TRBV12-4 and TRBJ1-2; 7 of the junction bases match TRBD1. The TCR was taken from a woman aged 60-70 years in good health. The sequence in DNA is TGTGCCAGCAGTTTTTTCACAGGGGTAGCTAACTATGGCTACACCTTC. It encodes CASSFFTGVANYGYTF.